This paragraph reports one T cell receptor beta chain. As yet, its antigen is unknown. The data stem from a study of metastatic and nonmetastatic thyroid tumors. As for the study in general: Peripheral blood and tumor or nodule samples from malignant and benign thyroid patients were compared.

The CDR3 loop spans 14 amino acids. CDR1 is DFQATT and CDR2 is SNEGSKA in the germline V gene (reference sequence). V lost 1 base, J lost 3 bases, and 12 bases lay in between. Each patient came to thyroid surgery without any prior treatment (of any kind). Study observations and caveats: Versus benign nodules, malignant thyroid tumors reportedly had significantly higher TCR beta diversity, in blood and tumor.

TCRdb redid the clone calls on the PCR reads using MiXCR. The data show roughly 25,000 clones, about 16% seen once. V gene TRBV20-1 combines with J gene TRBJ1-2, with D perhaps TRBD1 (5 bases). The specimen was blood. The source is a female donor with papillary thyroid cancer or a benign thyroid nodule (not recorded which). Some clones in this sample may be carry-over from other donors' samples. CDR3 sequence reads: CSARVPGTYYGYTF. In DNA form, the CDR3 reads TGCAGTGCTAGAGTTCCGGGGACCTACTATGGCTACACCTTC.